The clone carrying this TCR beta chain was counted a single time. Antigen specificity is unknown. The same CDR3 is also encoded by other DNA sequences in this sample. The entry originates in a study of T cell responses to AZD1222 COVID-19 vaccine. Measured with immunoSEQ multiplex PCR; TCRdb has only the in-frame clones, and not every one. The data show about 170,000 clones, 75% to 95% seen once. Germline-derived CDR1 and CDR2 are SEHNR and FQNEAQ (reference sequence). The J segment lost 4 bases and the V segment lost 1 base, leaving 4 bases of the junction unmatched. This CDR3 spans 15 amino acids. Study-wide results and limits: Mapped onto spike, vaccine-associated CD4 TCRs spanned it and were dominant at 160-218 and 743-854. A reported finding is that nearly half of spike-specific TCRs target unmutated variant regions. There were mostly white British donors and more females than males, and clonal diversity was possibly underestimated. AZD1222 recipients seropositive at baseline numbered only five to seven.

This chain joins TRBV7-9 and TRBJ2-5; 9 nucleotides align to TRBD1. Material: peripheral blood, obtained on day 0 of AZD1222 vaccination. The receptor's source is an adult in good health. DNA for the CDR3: TGTGCCAGCAGCTTAGGGGACAGGGCCGGAGAGACCCAGTACTTC. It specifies CASSLGDRAGETQYF.